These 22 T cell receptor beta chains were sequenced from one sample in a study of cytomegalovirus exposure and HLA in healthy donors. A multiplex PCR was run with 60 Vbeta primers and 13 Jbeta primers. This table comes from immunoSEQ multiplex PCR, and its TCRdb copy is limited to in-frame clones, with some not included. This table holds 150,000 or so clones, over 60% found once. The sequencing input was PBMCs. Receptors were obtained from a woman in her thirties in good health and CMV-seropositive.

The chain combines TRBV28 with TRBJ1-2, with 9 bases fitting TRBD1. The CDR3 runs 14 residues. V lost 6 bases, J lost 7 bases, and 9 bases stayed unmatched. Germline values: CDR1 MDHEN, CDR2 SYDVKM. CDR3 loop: CASRNHGTGFGYTF. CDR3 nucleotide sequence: TGTGCCAGCAGGAATCACGGGACAGGGTTTGGCTACACCTTC.

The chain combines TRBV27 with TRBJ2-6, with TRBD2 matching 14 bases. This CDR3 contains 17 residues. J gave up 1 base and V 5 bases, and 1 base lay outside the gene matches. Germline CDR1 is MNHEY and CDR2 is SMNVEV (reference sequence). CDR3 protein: CASSRLAGGSGANVLTF. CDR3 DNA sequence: TGTGCCAGCAGTCGACTAGCGGGAGGGTCTGGGGCCAACGTCCTGACTTTC.

This CDR3 reads CASRRGSYEQYF. The CDR3, as DNA: TGTGCCAGCAGGCGGGGGTCCTACGAGCAGTACTTC. J is TRBJ2-7 and V is TRBV25-1; 7 positions match TRBD2. Germline lookup yields CDR1 MGHDK and CDR2 SYGVNS. V was pared by 6 bases and J by 1 base, with 0 bases of the junction left unmatched. This CDR3 contains 12 residues.

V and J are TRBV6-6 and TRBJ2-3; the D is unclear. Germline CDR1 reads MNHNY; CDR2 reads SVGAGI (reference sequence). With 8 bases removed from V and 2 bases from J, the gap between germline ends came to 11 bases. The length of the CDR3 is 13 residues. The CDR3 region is CASGSYFTDTQYF. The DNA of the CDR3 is TGTGCCAGCGGTTCTTACTTCACAGATACGCAGTATTTT.

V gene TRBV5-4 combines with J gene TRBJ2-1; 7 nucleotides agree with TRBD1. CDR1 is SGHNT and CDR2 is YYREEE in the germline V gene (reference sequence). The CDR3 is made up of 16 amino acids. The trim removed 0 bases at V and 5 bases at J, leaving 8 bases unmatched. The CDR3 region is CASSLGNRGGNNEQFF. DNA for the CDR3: TGTGCCAGCAGCTTGGGGAACAGGGGTGGTAACAATGAGCAGTTCTTC.

Here the CDR3 DNA reads TGTGCCAGCAGCTTATTTGGGGGACAGATAGGAGAGACCCAGTACTTC. It codes for CASSLFGGQIGETQYF. This chain links TRBV7-7 with TRBJ2-5; TRBD1 agrees at 7 bases. The CDR3 has 16 residues. Germline CDR1 SSHAT, CDR2 FNYEAQ (reference sequence). Trimming took 2 bases from V and 4 from J; bases not matched to a gene: 10.

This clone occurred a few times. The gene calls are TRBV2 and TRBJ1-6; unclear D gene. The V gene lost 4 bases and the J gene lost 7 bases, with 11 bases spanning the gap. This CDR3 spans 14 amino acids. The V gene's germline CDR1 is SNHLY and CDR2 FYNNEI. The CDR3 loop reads CASSATRSNSPLHF. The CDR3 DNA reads TGTGCCAGCAGTGCTACGCGGAGCAATTCACCCCTCCACTTT.

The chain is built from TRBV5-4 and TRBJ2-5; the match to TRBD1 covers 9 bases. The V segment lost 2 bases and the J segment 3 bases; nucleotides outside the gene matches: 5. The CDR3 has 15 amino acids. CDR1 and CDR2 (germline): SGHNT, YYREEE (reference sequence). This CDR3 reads CASSFGRTGEETQYF. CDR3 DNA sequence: TGTGCCAGCAGCTTCGGAAGGACAGGGGAAGAGACCCAGTACTTC.

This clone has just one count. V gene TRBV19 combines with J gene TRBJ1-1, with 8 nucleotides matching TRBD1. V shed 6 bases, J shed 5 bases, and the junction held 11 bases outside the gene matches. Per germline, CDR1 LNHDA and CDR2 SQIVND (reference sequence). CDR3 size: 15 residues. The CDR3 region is CASSRTQGAGTEAFF. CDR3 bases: TGTGCCAGTAGCCGAACCCAGGGGGCAGGGACTGAAGCTTTCTTT.

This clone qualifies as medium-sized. The CDR3 spells CASSDQAGGWDEQFF. The CDR3 DNA reads TGTGCCAGCAGTGACCAAGCAGGGGGGTGGGATGAGCAGTTCTTC. The chain links TRBV6-4 to TRBJ2-1; D may be TRBD1 (7 bases). The V and J ends lost 2 bases and 8 bases respectively, with 16 bases between them. The CDR3 is made up of 15 amino acids. Germline V gene sequence: CDR1 MRHNA, CDR2 SNTAGT.

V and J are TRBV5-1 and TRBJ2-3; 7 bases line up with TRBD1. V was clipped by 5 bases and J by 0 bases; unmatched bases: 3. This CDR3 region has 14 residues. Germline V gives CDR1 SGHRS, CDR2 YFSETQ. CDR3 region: CASSPGQSTDTQYF. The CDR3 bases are TGCGCCAGCAGTCCGGGACAGAGCACAGATACGCAGTATTTT.

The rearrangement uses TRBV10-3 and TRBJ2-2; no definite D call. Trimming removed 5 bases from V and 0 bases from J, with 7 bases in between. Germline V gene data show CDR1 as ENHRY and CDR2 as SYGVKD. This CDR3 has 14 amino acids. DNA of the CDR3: TGTGCCATCAGTTCACTTTCGAACACCGGGGAGCTGTTTTTT. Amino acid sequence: CAISSLSNTGELFF.

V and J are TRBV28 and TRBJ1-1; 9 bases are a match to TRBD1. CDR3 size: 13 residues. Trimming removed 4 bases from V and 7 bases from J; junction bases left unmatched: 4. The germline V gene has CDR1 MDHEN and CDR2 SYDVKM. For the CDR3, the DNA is TGTGCCAGCAGTTGGGACAGGGCCATTGAAGCTTTCTTT. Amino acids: CASSWDRAIEAFF.

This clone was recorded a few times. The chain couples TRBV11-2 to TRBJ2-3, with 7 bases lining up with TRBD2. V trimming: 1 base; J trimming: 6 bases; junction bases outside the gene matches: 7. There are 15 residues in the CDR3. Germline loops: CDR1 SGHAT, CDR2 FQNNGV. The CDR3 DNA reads TGTGCCAGCAGCTTAGGGGGGGGACTCGGGGATACGCAGTATTTT. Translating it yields CASSLGGGLGDTQYF.

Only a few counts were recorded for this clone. The CDR3 sequence is CASSLGSGSSYNEQFF. As DNA, the CDR3 is TGTGCCAGCAGCTTGGGAAGCGGGAGTAGCTACAATGAGCAGTTCTTC. This sequence joins TRBV5-6 and TRBJ2-1, with 8 nucleotides matching TRBD2. CDR3 length: 16 residues. Per the germline V gene, CDR1 is SGHDT and CDR2 is YYEEEE. The trim removed 0 bases at V and 3 bases at J, leaving 5 bases unmatched.

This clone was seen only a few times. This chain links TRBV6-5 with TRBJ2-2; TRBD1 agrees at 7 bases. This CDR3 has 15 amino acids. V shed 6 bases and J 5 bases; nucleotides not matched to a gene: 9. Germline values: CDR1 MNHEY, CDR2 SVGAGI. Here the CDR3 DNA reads TGTGCCAGCAGCCCACCTGACAGGGTTACCGGGGAGCTGTTTTTT. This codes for CASSPPDRVTGELFF.

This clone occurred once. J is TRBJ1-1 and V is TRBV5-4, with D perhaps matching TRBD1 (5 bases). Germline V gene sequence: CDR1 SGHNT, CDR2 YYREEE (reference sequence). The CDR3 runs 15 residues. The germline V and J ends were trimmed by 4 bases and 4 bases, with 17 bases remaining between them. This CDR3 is CASSQPSQGITEAFF. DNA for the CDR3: TGTGCCAGCAGCCAACCATCGCAGGGAATCACTGAAGCTTTCTTT.

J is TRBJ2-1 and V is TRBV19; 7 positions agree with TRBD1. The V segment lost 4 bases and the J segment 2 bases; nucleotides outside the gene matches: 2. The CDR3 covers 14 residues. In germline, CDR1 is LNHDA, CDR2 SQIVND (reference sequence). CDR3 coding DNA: TGTGCCAGTAGTAGGGACAGAACCTACAATGAGCAGTTCTTC. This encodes CASSRDRTYNEQFF.

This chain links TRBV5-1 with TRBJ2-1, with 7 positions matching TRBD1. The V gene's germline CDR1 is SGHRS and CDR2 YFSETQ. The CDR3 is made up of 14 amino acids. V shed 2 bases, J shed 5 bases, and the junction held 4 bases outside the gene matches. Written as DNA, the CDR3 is TGCGCCAGCAGCTTAGGACAGGCGAACAATGAGCAGTTCTTC. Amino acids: CASSLGQANNEQFF.

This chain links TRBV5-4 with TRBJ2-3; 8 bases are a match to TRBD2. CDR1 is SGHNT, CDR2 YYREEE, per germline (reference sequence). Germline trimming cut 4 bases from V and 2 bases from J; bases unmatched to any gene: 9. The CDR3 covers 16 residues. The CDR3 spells CASSLRAGGPTDTQYF. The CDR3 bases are TGTGCCAGCAGCCTACGGGCGGGAGGTCCCACAGATACGCAGTATTTT. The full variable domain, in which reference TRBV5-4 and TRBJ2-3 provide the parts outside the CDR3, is ETGVTQSPTHLIKTRGQQVTLRCSSQSGHNTVSWYQQALGQGPQFIFQYYREEENGRGNFPPRFSGLQFPNYSSELNVNALELDDSALYLCASSLRAGGPTDTQYFGPGTRLTVL.

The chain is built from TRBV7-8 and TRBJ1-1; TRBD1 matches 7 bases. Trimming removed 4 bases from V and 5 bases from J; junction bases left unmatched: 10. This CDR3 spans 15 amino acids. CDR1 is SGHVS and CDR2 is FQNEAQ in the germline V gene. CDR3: CASSSHEGARTEAFF. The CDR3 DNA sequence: TGTGCCAGCAGCTCCCATGAGGGGGCAAGGACTGAAGCTTTCTTT.

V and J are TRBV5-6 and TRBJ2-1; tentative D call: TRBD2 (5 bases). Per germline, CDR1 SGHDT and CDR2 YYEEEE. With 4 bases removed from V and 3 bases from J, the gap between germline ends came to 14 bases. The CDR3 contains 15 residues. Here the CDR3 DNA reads TGTGCCAGCAGCGGACTGTACGGTAACTACAATGAGCAGTTCTTC. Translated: CASSGLYGNYNEQFF.